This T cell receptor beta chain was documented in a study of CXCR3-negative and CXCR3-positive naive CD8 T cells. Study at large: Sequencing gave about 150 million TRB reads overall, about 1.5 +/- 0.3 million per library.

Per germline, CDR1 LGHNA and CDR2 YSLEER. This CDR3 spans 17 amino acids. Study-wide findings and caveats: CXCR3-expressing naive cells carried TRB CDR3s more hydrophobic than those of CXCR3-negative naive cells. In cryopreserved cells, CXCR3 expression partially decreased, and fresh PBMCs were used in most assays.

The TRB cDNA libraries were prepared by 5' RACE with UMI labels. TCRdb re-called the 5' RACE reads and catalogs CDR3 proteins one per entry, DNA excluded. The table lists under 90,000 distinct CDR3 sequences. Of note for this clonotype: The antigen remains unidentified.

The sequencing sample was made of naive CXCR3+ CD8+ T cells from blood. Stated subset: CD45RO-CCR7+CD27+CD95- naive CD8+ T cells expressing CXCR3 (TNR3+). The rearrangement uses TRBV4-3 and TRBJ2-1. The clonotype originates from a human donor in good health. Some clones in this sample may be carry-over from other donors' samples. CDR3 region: CASSQDIGGILYNEQFF.